The entry below gives a single TCR beta chain sequence along with its context. This entry comes from a study of control samples from healthy donors and cancer patients. The CDR3 is made up of 15 amino acids. V lost 1 base and J lost 1, with 10 bases in between. Germline V gene lookup returns CDR1 SGHNT and CDR2 YENEEA. Data came from immunoSEQ multiplex PCR; TCRdb stores just in-frame clones and leaves some out. The sample has some 23,000 clones; about 85% are singletons. Sequenced: PBMCs. The receptor comes from a man aged 55 to 69 with head and neck cancer. The chain couples TRBV11-3 to TRBJ1-1; D perhaps matches TRBD1 (5 bases). The CDR3 spells CASSLGDGENTEAFF. In nucleotides, the CDR3 is TGTGCCAGCAGCTTAGGGGACGGGGAGAACACTGAAGCTTTCTTT.